The source of this TCR beta chain is a study of T cell repertoires in cytomegalovirus infection. Study summary: Public TCR beta signatures were indicative of both CMV infection and a matching HLA type. Study results and limitations: There were HLA-C-restricted CMV-specific TCR beta clonotypes dominating the ex vivo response. Carriers of CMV plus the relevant HLA were identified by cumulative public TCR beta family frequency.

TCRdb reprocessed the reads with MiXCR, giving one entry per CDR3 protein. The table lists roughly 500,000 distinct CDR3 sequences, approximately 15% of them singletons, with 24% in the top ten. This clonotype was observed a handful of times. What it binds is not known. Input material: CD8+ T cells from PBMCs. The origin of this receptor is a human donor in good health (CMV status not recorded). Some clones in this sample may be carry-over from other donors' samples.

CDR3 in amino acids: CASSMRSGARAKNIQYF. CDR3 nucleotides: TGTGCCAGTAGTATGAGGTCTGGGGCCAGAGCCAAAAACATTCAGTACTTC. V gene TRBV19 combines with J gene TRBJ2-4, with D perhaps TRBD1 (5 bases). Deletions cut 3 bases from V and 0 bases from J, with 15 bases between. The CDR3 runs 17 residues. Germline CDR1 reads LNHDA; CDR2 reads SQIVND (reference sequence).